These T cell receptor beta chains were read from a single sample in a study of shared clonotypes between healthy human individuals. Assay: immunoSEQ multiplex PCR; the TCRdb copy retains only in-frame clones and omits some. Of 2 million to 2.5 million clones listed, around 93% are singletons. The sequencing sample was made of naive CD8+ T cells from PBMCs. Receptors were obtained from a man younger than 35 in good health. Some clones in this sample may be carry-over from other donors' samples. The CDR3 runs from the conserved cysteine through the conserved F or W. The D gene is left open where the match is weak. Expanded clones are given a class, and other clones once, few, many or no size at all.

j_call | clone_size | d_call | v_call | cdr3_nt | cdr3_aa
TRBJ2-1 | . | TRBD1 | TRBV5-1 | TGCGCCAGCAGCGCCACCCGGGACAGTTCCAATGAGCAGTTCTTC | CASSATRDSSNEQFF
TRBJ2-1 | . | . | TRBV28 | TGTGCCAGCAGTTCGCCAGCCTCTCGACTGGAATGGGATGAGCAGTTCTTC | CASSSPASRLEWDEQFF
TRBJ1-1 | few | . | TRBV11-2 | TGTGCCAGCAGCTTAGATATGGGGACTGAAGCTTTCTTT | CASSLDMGTEAFF
TRBJ2-2 | . | . | TRBV19 | TGTGCCACGGGGGCCGGCGGGGAGCTGTTTTTT | CATGAGGELFF
TRBJ2-7 | . | TRBD1 | TRBV19 | TGTGCCAGTAGTGACCGGGACAGGACCTACGAGCAGTACTTC | CASSDRDRTYEQYF
TRBJ1-1 | . | TRBD1 | TRBV6-1 | TGTGCCAGCAGTGACGACAGGGAGGCGAACACTGAAGCTTTCTTT | CASSDDREANTEAFF
TRBJ2-3 | . | TRBD2 | TRBV28 | TGTGCCAGCAGTTTAAGGGCTAGCGGCGACACAGATACGCAGTATTTT | CASSLRASGDTDTQYF
TRBJ2-7 | . | . | TRBV5-4 | TGTGCCAGCAGCTTGGGGGTTAGCGCAATCTACGAGCAGTACTTC | CASSLGVSAIYEQYF
TRBJ1-5 | . | . | TRBV19 | TGTGCCAGTAGTACCCCGCGTGGTGGGACTCAAGATCAGCCCCAGCATTTT | CASSTPRGGTQDQPQHF
TRBJ2-2 | . | . | TRBV27 | TGTGCCAGCAGTTTTTGGATGCAGGGTACGGGGGACACCGGGGAGCTGTTTTTT | CASSFWMQGTGDTGELFF
TRBJ2-7 | once | . | TRBV7-6 | TGTGCCAGCAGCTCCGATTACCGAGGTGGAACGGGGGCCTCCTACGAGCAGTACTTC | CASSSDYRGGTGASYEQYF
TRBJ2-5 | . | . | TRBV9 | TGTGCCAGCAGCGTAGGGGTGGGTGCAGAGTCGTACCAAGAGACCCAGTACTTC | CASSVGVGAESYQETQYF
TRBJ2-1 | . | TRBD2 | TRBV15 | TGTGCCACCAGCAGTGCCATTATACGAGCGGGAGGGCCTGACAATGAGCAGTTCTTC | CATSSAIIRAGGPDNEQFF
TRBJ2-3 | . | TRBD2 | TRBV18 | TGTGCCAGTTCTGGACTAGCGGACACAGATACGCAGTATTTT | CASSGLADTDTQYF
TRBJ1-2 | . | . | TRBV7-6 | TGTGCCAGCAGCTTAGGGCCGCCTCCAACGGGGCATGGCTACACCTTC | CASSLGPPPTGHGYTF
TRBJ2-7 | . | . | TRBV11-2 | TGTGCCAGCAGCTTGGGCGGCTCCTACGAGCAGTACTTC | CASSLGGSYEQYF
TRBJ1-1 | . | TRBD1 | TRBV13 | TGTGCCAGCAGTCCATCAACAGGGGAGAACACTGAAGCTTTCTTT | CASSPSTGENTEAFF
TRBJ2-7 | . | . | TRBV6-5 | TGTGCCAGCAGTTCGGGGCCTTCTTACGAGCAGTACTTC | CASSSGPSYEQYF
TRBJ2-7 | . | TRBD2 | TRBV27 | TGTGCCAGCAGTTTGTTACCCCTCCAGCGGGAGGGGATCCACGAGCAGTACTTC | CASSLLPLQREGIHEQYF
TRBJ2-7 | . | TRBD1 | TRBV10-3 | TGTGCCAGCTCCGGGACAGGGATAGCCTACGAGCAGTACTTC | CASSGTGIAYEQYF
TRBJ2-7 | . | . | TRBV29-1 | TGCAGCGTCGTTAGCGGTGCCTACGAGCAGTACTTC | CSVVSGAYEQYF
TRBJ2-5 | . | . | TRBV28 | TGTGCCAGCAGTTTCCACAGAGAGACCCAGTACTTC | CASSFHRETQYF
TRBJ2-7 | . | . | TRBV5-6 | TGTGCCAGCAGCTTGTGGACTTCCTTGGGCTACGAGCAGTACTTC | CASSLWTSLGYEQYF
TRBJ2-7 | . | TRBD2 | TRBV11-3 | TGTGCCAGCAGCCTATCTAGCGGTCCCTACGAGCAGTACTTC | CASSLSSGPYEQYF
TRBJ2-7 | . | . | TRBV28 | TGTGCCAGCAGTGAACCGGGACTCGTGACCCACGAGCAGTACTTC | CASSEPGLVTHEQYF
TRBJ1-2 | . | TRBD1 | TRBV27 | TGTGCCAGCAGGCCAGTGTGGACAGGGGACCGCTATGGCTACACCTTC | CASRPVWTGDRYGYTF
TRBJ2-3 | . | . | TRBV7-8 | TGTGCCAGCAGCTTGTTTAAGTCAGATACGCAGTATTTT | CASSLFKSDTQYF
TRBJ2-7 | . | TRBD2 | TRBV28 | TGTGCCAGCAGACGAACTAGCGGGAGGTTTTACGAGCAGTACTTC | CASRRTSGRFYEQYF
TRBJ2-2 | . | . | TRBV28 | TGTGCCAGCAGTCCGGGACCTCTGAATGCCGGGGAGCTGTTTTTT | CASSPGPLNAGELFF
TRBJ2-2 | . | TRBD2 | TRBV9 | TGTGCCAGCAGCGTAGATTCGGTGATAGCGGGATACACCGGGGAGCTGTTTTTT | CASSVDSVIAGYTGELFF
TRBJ2-1 | once | TRBD2 | TRBV5-1 | TGCGCCAGCAGCTCTGATCCGGGACTAGAGACACATGAGCAGTTCTTC | CASSSDPGLETHEQFF
TRBJ2-7 | . | TRBD2 | TRBV6-1 | TGTGCCAGCAGTGTTAGTTCGGACCCCTACGGGACTAAGCTCTACGAGCAGTACTTC | CASSVSSDPYGTKLYEQYF
TRBJ2-1 | few | . | TRBV4-2 | TGTGCCAGCAGCCAGAAGACGAGGGCGTACAATGAGCAGTTCTTC | CASSQKTRAYNEQFF
TRBJ2-1 | . | . | TRBV7-9 | TGTGCCAGCAGCCTGCCGGGTCCCGGGCATGAGCAGTTCTTC | CASSLPGPGHEQFF
TRBJ1-2 | once | . | TRBV9 | TGTGCCAGCAGCGTAGCGGCAGGCCACGGCTACACCTTC | CASSVAAGHGYTF
TRBJ1-3 | . | . | TRBV28 | TGTGCCAGCAGTTTTCCCCGGGACAAACAGAGTTACACCATATATTTT | CASSFPRDKQSYTIYF
TRBJ2-2 | . | . | TRBV7-8 | TGTGCCAGCAGCTTAGCTAGCACCGGGGAGCTGTTTTTT | CASSLASTGELFF
TRBJ2-7 | . | TRBD2 | TRBV4-2 | TGTGCCAGCCAAGGGACTAGATCCTACGAGCAGTACTTC | CASQGTRSYEQYF
TRBJ1-1 | . | . | TRBV5-1 | TGCGCCAGCAGCTTGAAGGCCAGGCCCTCGAACACTGAAGCTTTCTTT | CASSLKARPSNTEAFF
TRBJ1-1 | . | . | TRBV21-1 | TGTGCCAGCAGCAAACGTCCCCCCGCTGACCCTGAAGCTTTCTTT | CASSKRPPADPEAFF
TRBJ1-1 | . | . | TRBV6-5 | TGTGCCAGCAGTTACACGGGGGTCCTGGGGGTAGAAGCTTTCTTT | CASSYTGVLGVEAFF
TRBJ1-2 | . | TRBD1 | TRBV7-9 | TGTGCCAGCAGCTTACGCCAGGGGGCAGCGAACTATGGCTACACCTTC | CASSLRQGAANYGYTF
TRBJ2-7 | . | . | TRBV5-6 | TGTGCCAGCAGCTTGGGAAGGCTGGAGCAGTACTTC | CASSLGRLEQYF
TRBJ1-4 | few | TRBD1 | TRBV7-8 | TGTGCCAGCAGCTTCAGGTCAGGGGGGTATCGAGAAAAACTGTTTTTT | CASSFRSGGYREKLFF
TRBJ2-7 | once | . | TRBV15 | TGTGCCACCAGCAGAGTAACAATGGGGTGGGAGCAGTACTTC | CATSRVTMGWEQYF
TRBJ2-2 | . | . | TRBV4-3 | TGCGCCAGCAGCTATGTGCGGGACGGCACCGGGGAGCTGTTTTTT | CASSYVRDGTGELFF
TRBJ2-3 | . | . | TRBV19 | TGTGCCAGTAGTATGAGGGAATCTAGCACAGATACGCAGTATTTT | CASSMRESSTDTQYF
TRBJ2-2 | . | . | TRBV5-1 | TGCGCCAGCAGCGGGAGAACCTCGACGGCCGGGGAGCTGTTTTTT | CASSGRTSTAGELFF
TRBJ2-3 | . | TRBD2 | TRBV5-1 | TGCGCCAGCAGTTCAGGACGGTGGGCTAGCGGGAGCACAGATACGCAGTATTTT | CASSSGRWASGSTDTQYF
TRBJ1-5 | . | . | TRBV2 | TGTGCCAGCAGTCTACAGGGACTATATAGCAATCAGCCCCAGCATTTT | CASSLQGLYSNQPQHF
TRBJ1-2 | . | . | TRBV4-1 | TGCGCCAGCAGCCAAGATACGAGAGGGCCACCTTGGGGCTACACCTTC | CASSQDTRGPPWGYTF
TRBJ2-2 | . | TRBD2 | TRBV4-3 | TGCGCCAGCAGCCAAGATGAACTAGCGGGAGAGTTCGGGGAGCTGTTTTTT | CASSQDELAGEFGELFF